The clone carrying this TCR beta chain has at least ten counts. Its antigen is undetermined. This specimen comes from a study of human T cells and chemical hapten exposure. Overall study context: Across the whole study, which lasted approximately 5.5 months, patients were given diphenylcyclopropenone on the scalp once a week. Enrolled patients were predominantly female and had alopecia areata, totalis or universalis.

One entry per CDR3 protein, called by TCRdb with MiXCR from the RACE reads. There are 300,000 to 450,000 distinct CDR3 sequences in the sample; less than 6.5% occur only once, and just over 2.5% lies in the top ten. The sample's time point: pre-sensitization, week 0. Indicated treatment: therapeutic diphenylcyclopropenone sensitization with weekly scalp DPC. Venepuncture was done earlier than the placement of each patch test. Notes on the study in general: High-frequency TCRs, those above 1 in 1000, stayed the same after DPC sensitization.

This receptor was identified in a woman aged 45 to 65 with alopecia areata. Some clones in this sample may be carry-over from other donors' samples. Sequenced here: whole blood, sampled in connection with sensitization to the hapten diphenylcyclopropenone (DPC).

CDR3 residues: CATSDRTWGVDTQYF. CDR3 nucleotide sequence: TGTGCCACCAGTGACAGAACGTGGGGAGTAGATACGCAGTATTTT. The V and J genes are TRBV24-1 and TRBJ2-3, with D possibly TRBD2 on 5 matching bases. Per germline, CDR1 KGHDR and CDR2 SFDVKD. The CDR3 runs to 15 residues. Trimming took off 4 bases at V and 5 bases at J, with 15 bases between the two ends.